Presented here are 25 T cell receptor beta chains from one specimen sequenced in a study of T cell responses to AZD1222 COVID-19 vaccine. Sequencing used immunoSEQ multiplex PCR; TCRdb keeps in-frame clones, though not all of them. The table lists approximately 130,000 clones, nearly 90% of them singletons. The specimen was peripheral blood, collected 28 days after the second AZD1222 dose. The receptors come from an adult who received the AZD1222 COVID-19 vaccine.

This clone was counted only a few times. V and J are TRBV6-1 and TRBJ1-2, with D possibly being TRBD1 (5 bases). V shed 1 base and J shed 7 bases, with 7 bases lying between them. The V gene's germline CDR1 is MNHNS and CDR2 SASEGT. This CDR3 is built from 12 residues. The CDR3 DNA reads as TGTGCCAGCAGTGAAGGCAGGGCTGGCTACACCTTC. This codes for CASSEGRAGYTF.

This clone was recorded only once. The chain employs TRBV10-3 and TRBJ2-6; 12 bases match TRBD1. Germline CDR1 ENHRY, CDR2 SYGVKD. J lost 13 bases, V lost 2 bases, and 9 bases had no gene match. The CDR3 extends over 16 amino acids. The CDR3: CAISEMGTGGASVLTF. The CDR3 DNA follows: TGTGCCATCAGTGAGATGGGGACAGGGGGCGCATCTGTCCTGACTTTC.

There are a few counts of this clone. The chain uses TRBV11-2 and TRBJ2-7; 8 positions match TRBD1. Germline assignment: CDR1 SGHAT and CDR2 FQNNGV. The ends lost 5 bases at V and 3 bases at J; junction bases unmatched: 3. The CDR3 has 13 residues. CDR3 protein: CASSPGQDYEQYF. CDR3 coding DNA: TGTGCCAGCAGCCCGGGACAGGACTACGAGCAGTACTTC.

The chain has TRBV5-1 and TRBJ2-5; TRBD2 agrees at 13 bases. Per germline, CDR1 SGHRS and CDR2 YFSETQ. This CDR3 region has 16 residues. V dropped 2 bases and J dropped 2; count of bases not matched to a gene: 3. The CDR3 DNA sequence: TGCGCCAGCAGCTTACTAGCGGGAGGGCCACAAGAGACCCAGTACTTC. Encoded protein: CASSLLAGGPQETQYF.

V is TRBV7-2 and J is TRBJ2-5; 10 bases line up with TRBD2. With V trimmed by 3 bases and J by 5 bases, 3 bases remained unmatched. This CDR3 region has 14 residues. Germline loops: CDR1 SGHTA, CDR2 FQGNSA. CDR3 in DNA: TGTGCCAGCAGCTTTACTAGCGGGGTCGAGACCCAGTACTTC. Protein product: CASSFTSGVETQYF.

The chain is built from TRBV7-3 and TRBJ2-2; D unclear. The CDR3 totals 15 residues. V lost 1 base to trimming and J lost 5 bases, with 11 bases between them. The germline V gene has CDR1 SGHTA and CDR2 FQGTGA. DNA for the CDR3: TGTGCCAGCAGCTTAATCCCACCCCGGACCGGGGAGCTGTTTTTT. The encoded protein is CASSLIPPRTGELFF.

This clone has just one count. The chain combines TRBV6-5 with TRBJ1-6; D unresolved. There are 13 residues in the CDR3. Germline CDR1 reads MNHEY; CDR2 reads SVGAGI. V lost 4 bases, J lost 5 bases, and 6 bases lay in between. CDR3 DNA sequence: TGTGCCAGCAGTTTGCGGCATAATTCACCCCTCCACTTT. Protein sequence: CASSLRHNSPLHF.

The gene calls are TRBV5-1 and TRBJ1-2; no clear D. The germline gives CDR1 SGHRS, CDR2 YFSETQ. Deletions cut 0 bases from V and 0 bases from J, with 6 bases between. The CDR3 has 14 residues. CDR3 nucleotide sequence: TGCGCCAGCAGCTTGGCCGACGCTAACTATGGCTACACCTTC. Translation gives CASSLADANYGYTF.

This sequence joins TRBV5-1 and TRBJ1-5; D not resolved. Germline V gene data show CDR1 as SGHRS and CDR2 as YFSETQ. The CDR3 covers 15 residues. Trimming pared 8 bases from V and 2 bases from J, leaving 17 bases between. The chain's CDR3 is CARLPTEYRNQPQHF. The CDR3 bases are TGCGCCAGACTACCGACCGAGTATCGCAATCAGCCCCAGCATTTT.

The chain employs TRBV7-9 and TRBJ1-2; D perhaps matches TRBD1 (6 bases). The CDR3 covers 15 residues. The germline gives CDR1 SEHNR, CDR2 FQNEAQ (reference sequence). With 4 bases removed from V and 0 bases from J, the gap between germline ends came to 12 bases. CDR3 residues: CASSWDISTNYGYTF. The CDR3 DNA reads as TGTGCCAGCAGCTGGGACATCAGCACTAACTATGGCTACACCTTC.

This chain uses TRBV7-2 with TRBJ1-2; possibly TRBD1 for D (5 bases). Germline CDR1 SGHTA, CDR2 FQGNSA. CDR3 length equals 13 residues. The V gene lost 5 bases and the J gene lost 4 bases, with 11 bases spanning the gap. The CDR3 nucleotides are TGTGCCAGCAGCATCGGGGGTACCTATGGCTACACCTTC. Amino acid sequence: CASSIGGTYGYTF. Full variable domain (remainder filled in from reference TRBV7-2 and TRBJ1-2): GAGVSQSPSNKVTEKGKDVELRCDPISGHTALYWYRQSLGQGLEFLIYFQGNSAPDKSGLPSDRFSAERTGGSVSTLTIQRTQQEDSAVYLCASSIGGTYGYTFGSGTRLTVV.

The chain carries TRBV23-1 and TRBJ2-5; 7 bases fit TRBD1. TRBV23-1 is an open reading frame whose function is uncertain. Trimming at V came to 10 bases and at J to 1 base, leaving 6 bases not matched to a gene. This CDR3 comprises 13 residues. CDR3 amino acids: CANPDRAQETQYF. The CDR3 nucleotides read TGCGCCAACCCAGACAGGGCCCAAGAGACCCAGTACTTC.

The chain employs TRBV6-5 and TRBJ2-1; D unclear. Germline values: CDR1 MNHEY, CDR2 SVGAGI. This CDR3 contains 15 residues. Trimming left V 10 bases short and J 0 bases short, with 16 bases between. The CDR3 here is CATLPFLDSYNEQFF. CDR3 bases: TGTGCCACCTTGCCTTTTCTCGACTCCTACAATGAGCAGTTCTTC.

V is TRBV5-1 and J is TRBJ2-7; D might be TRBD1 or TRBD2, each matching 5 bases. With 4 bases removed from V and 6 bases from J, the gap between germline ends came to 20 bases. Germline CDR1 SGHRS, CDR2 YFSETQ. The CDR3 is 15 residues long. The CDR3, as DNA: TGCGCCAGCAGCCGCACCGGGACCGGCGTAGGCGAGCAGTACTTC. Translation: CASSRTGTGVGEQYF. The complete variable domain, with remaining parts taken from reference TRBV5-1 and TRBJ2-7, reads KAGVTQTPRYLIKTRGQQVTLSCSPISGHRSVSWYQQTPGQGLQFLFEYFSETQRNKGNFPGRFSGRQFSNSRSEMNVSTLELGDSALYLCASSRTGTGVGEQYFGPGTRLTVT.

The rearrangement uses TRBV13 and TRBJ2-1; D is unclear. V was trimmed by 5 bases and J by 0 bases, leaving 11 bases between them. CDR1 and CDR2 from the germline V gene are PRHDT and FYEKMQ (reference sequence). CDR3 length: 15 amino acids. The CDR3 nucleotides are TGTGCCAGCAGCCAAGACATCAGCTCCTACAATGAGCAGTTCTTC. Its translation: CASSQDISSYNEQFF.

As for this clone: The same CDR3 is also encoded by other DNA sequences in this sample. The V and J genes are TRBV15 and TRBJ1-2; the D is unclear. Germline lookup yields CDR1 LNHNV and CDR2 YYDKDF (reference sequence). V lost 0 bases, J lost 8 bases, and 7 bases lay in between. The CDR3 runs 12 residues. CDR3 region: CATSREGWGYTF. In nucleotides, the CDR3 is TGTGCCACCAGCAGAGAAGGGTGGGGCTACACCTTC.

The rearrangement links TRBV4-2 to TRBJ1-2; TRBD1 matches 7 bases. The CDR3 is 15 residues long. The J segment lost 12 bases and the V segment lost 2 bases, leaving 15 bases of the junction unmatched. Germline CDR1 is LGHNA and CDR2 is YNFKEQ. The CDR3 coding sequence is TGTGCCAGCAGCCAAAGTACAGGGGCTAGTGTTTTCCACACCTTC. This sequence encodes CASSQSTGASVFHTF.

The chain recombines TRBV7-2 with TRBJ2-5; D gene ambiguous. This CDR3 region has 13 residues. Germline V gives CDR1 SGHTA, CDR2 FQGNSA. The germline V and J ends were trimmed by 3 bases and 2 bases, with 7 bases remaining between them. In DNA, the CDR3 is TGTGCCAGCAGCTTGGTAGGGCAAGAGACCCAGTACTTC. Amino acids: CASSLVGQETQYF.

The chain has TRBV5-1 and TRBJ1-1; possible D gene TRBD1, 5 bases. The CDR3 runs 16 residues. The V and J ends lost 0 bases and 4 bases respectively, with 16 bases between them. Looked up from germline, CDR1 is SGHRS and CDR2 is YFSETQ. Here the CDR3 DNA reads TGCGCCAGCAGCTTGGGACAGCTACTCAGTGGCACTGAAGCTTTCTTT. Encoded protein: CASSLGQLLSGTEAFF.

The V gene is TRBV6-5, the J gene TRBJ2-2, with D uncertain. V lost 0 bases and J lost 2, with 7 bases in between. Germline V lookup: CDR1 MNHEY, CDR2 SVGAGI. This CDR3 is built from 15 residues. This CDR3 reads CASSYSGRNTGELFF. The CDR3 nucleotides read TGTGCCAGCAGTTACTCGGGCAGAAACACCGGGGAGCTGTTTTTT.

The rearrangement joins TRBV7-2 to TRBJ1-5, with D maybe TRBD1 (5 bases). The CDR3 length is 17 residues. Germline V gene sequence: CDR1 SGHTA, CDR2 FQGNSA. Trimming shortened V by 0 bases and J by 1 base, and 13 bases separated the two germline ends. The CDR3 DNA sequence: TGTGCCAGCAGCTTAGCTCTCGGGGGAGCGAGCAATCAGCCCCAGCATTTT. Its translation: CASSLALGGASNQPQHF.

This clone was observed a handful of times. V is TRBV29-1 and J is TRBJ2-7, with 8 bases fitting TRBD1. The germline gives CDR1 SQVTM, CDR2 ANQGSEA. The CDR3 runs to 14 residues. Unmatched junction bases numbered 5, after V lost 2 bases and J lost 2 bases. CDR3 nucleotide sequence: TGCAGCGTTGAACTCGGACAGGGAGCCTACGAGCAGTACTTC. It codes for CSVELGQGAYEQYF.

This clone is a singleton in its sample. V usage is TRBV5-6 and J usage is TRBJ2-1; no definite D call. V gave up 0 bases and J gave up 1 base, with 8 bases separating them. The CDR3 is made up of 15 amino acids. Germline V gives CDR1 SGHDT, CDR2 YYEEEE. In DNA form, the CDR3 reads TGTGCCAGCAGCTTGGATTGGGGTTCCTACAATGAGCAGTTCTTC. This encodes CASSLDWGSYNEQFF.

This chain links TRBV2 with TRBJ1-2; weak D call: TRBD1 (5 bases). The CDR3 has 15 residues. The ends were cut back, 3 bases at V and 7 bases at J, with 18 bases in the middle. Germline V CDR1 and CDR2: SNHLY, FYNNEI. CDR3 amino acids: CASSDPTRGVFGYTF. The CDR3 DNA reads as TGTGCCAGCAGTGACCCAACGAGGGGAGTGTTTGGCTACACCTTC.

The rearrangement links TRBV19 to TRBJ1-2; no firm D call. Germline V gene lookup returns CDR1 LNHDA and CDR2 SQIVND (reference sequence). This CDR3 has 14 residues. Trimming removed 4 bases from V and 5 bases from J, with 14 bases in between. CDR3 residues: CASSTNPGGYGYTF. The CDR3 nucleotides read TGTGCCAGTAGTACCAATCCCGGTGGGTATGGCTACACCTTC.